This TCR beta chain originates from a study of cytotoxic CD8 clonotypes in ibrutinib-treated CLL. Study-level background: The cohort had around 10 relapsed/refractory and approximately 15 treatment-naive patients, some 17 IGHV unmutated. Study-level results: Starting clonality was above that of age-matched healthy donors and tracked circulating CD8+ T-cell counts.

A remark on this clone: Its antigen is unknown.

This CDR3 region has 19 residues. Profiled with immunoSEQ multiplex PCR; TCRdb holds only in-frame clones, not every one. In the table there are roughly 56,000 clones, roughly 70% of which are singletons. Specimen: PBMCs, collected after 12 months of ibrutinib treatment. V usage is TRBV21-1 and J usage is TRBJ2-3; the listed D gene, TRBD2, was not tested against the DNA. TRBV21-1 is classified as a pseudogene. This TCR was recovered from a human donor with chronic lymphocytic leukemia. In nucleotides, the CDR3 is TGTGCCAGCAGCCCCCAAGGAGGGATAGCGGGAGCGAGCACAGATACGCAGTATTTT. Encoded protein: CASSPQGGIAGASTDTQYF.